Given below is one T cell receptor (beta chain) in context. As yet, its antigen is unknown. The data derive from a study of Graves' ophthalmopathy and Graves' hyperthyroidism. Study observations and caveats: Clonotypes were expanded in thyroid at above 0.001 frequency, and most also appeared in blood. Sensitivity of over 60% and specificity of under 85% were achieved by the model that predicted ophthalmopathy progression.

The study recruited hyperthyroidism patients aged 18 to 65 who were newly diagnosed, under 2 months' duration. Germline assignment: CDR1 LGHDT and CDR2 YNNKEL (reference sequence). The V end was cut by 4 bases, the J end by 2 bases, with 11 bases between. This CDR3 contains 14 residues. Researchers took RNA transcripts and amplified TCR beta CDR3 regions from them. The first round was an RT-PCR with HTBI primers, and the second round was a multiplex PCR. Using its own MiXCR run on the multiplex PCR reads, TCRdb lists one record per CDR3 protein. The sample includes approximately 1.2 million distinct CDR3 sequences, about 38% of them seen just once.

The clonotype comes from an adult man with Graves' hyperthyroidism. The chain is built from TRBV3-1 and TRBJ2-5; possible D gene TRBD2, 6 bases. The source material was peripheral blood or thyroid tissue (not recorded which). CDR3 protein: CASSPGDSQETQYF. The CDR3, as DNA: TGTGCCAGCAGCCCTGGGGACTCTCAAGAGACCCAGTACTTC.